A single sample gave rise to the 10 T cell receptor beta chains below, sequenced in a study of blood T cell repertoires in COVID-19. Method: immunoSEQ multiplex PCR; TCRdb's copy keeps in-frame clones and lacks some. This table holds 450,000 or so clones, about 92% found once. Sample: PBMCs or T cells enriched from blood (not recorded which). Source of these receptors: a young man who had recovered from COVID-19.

The CDR3 bases are TGTGCCAGCAGGCTAGCGGGATTCGGTGAGCAGTTCTTC. It is translated as CASRLAGFGEQFF. The chain is built from TRBV2 and TRBJ2-1; the match to TRBD2 covers 9 bases. CDR1 and CDR2 from the germline V gene are SNHLY and FYNNEI. V was pared by 6 bases and J by 9 bases, with 6 bases of the junction left unmatched. CDR3 length: 13 residues.

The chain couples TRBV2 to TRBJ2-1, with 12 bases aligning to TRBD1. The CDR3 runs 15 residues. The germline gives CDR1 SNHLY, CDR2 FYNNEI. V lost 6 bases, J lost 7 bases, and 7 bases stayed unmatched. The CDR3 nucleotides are TGTGCCAGCAGCAGGGGACAGGGGGCGCGGAATGAGCAGTTCTTC. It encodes CASSRGQGARNEQFF. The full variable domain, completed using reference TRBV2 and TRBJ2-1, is EPEVTQTPSHQVTQMGQEVILRCVPISNHLYFYWYRQILGQKVEFLVSFYNNEISEKSEIFDDQFSVERPDGSNFTLKIRSTKLEDSAMYFCASSRGQGARNEQFFGPGTRLTVL.

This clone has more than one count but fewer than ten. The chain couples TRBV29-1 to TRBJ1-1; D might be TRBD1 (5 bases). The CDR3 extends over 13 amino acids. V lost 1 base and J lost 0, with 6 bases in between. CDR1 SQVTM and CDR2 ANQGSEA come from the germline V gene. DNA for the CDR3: TGCAGCGTTGAAGTACAGGTGAACACTGAAGCTTTCTTT. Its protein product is CSVEVQVNTEAFF.

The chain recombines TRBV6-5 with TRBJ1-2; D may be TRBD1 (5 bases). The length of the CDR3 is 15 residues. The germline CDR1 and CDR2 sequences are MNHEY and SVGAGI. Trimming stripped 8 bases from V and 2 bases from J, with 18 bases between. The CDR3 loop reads CASANPGKLNYGYTF. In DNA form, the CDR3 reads TGTGCCAGCGCTAACCCAGGGAAGTTAAACTATGGCTACACCTTC.

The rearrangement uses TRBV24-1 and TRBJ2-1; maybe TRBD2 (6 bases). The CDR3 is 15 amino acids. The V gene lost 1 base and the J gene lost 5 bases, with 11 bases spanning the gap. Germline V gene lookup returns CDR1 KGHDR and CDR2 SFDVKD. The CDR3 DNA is TGTGCCACCAGTGATTTTGGCGGGGAACACAATGAGCAGTTCTTC. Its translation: CATSDFGGEHNEQFF.

The CDR3: CASARPGISYEQYF. CDR3 nucleotides: TGTGCTAGTGCCCGCCCGGGGATCTCCTACGAGCAGTACTTC. The chain is built from TRBV12-5 and TRBJ2-7; D is perhaps TRBD2 (5 bases). The V end was cut by 7 bases, the J end by 0 bases, with 13 bases between. Germline V gene lookup returns CDR1 LGHNT and CDR2 FRNRAP. This CDR3 contains 14 residues. Filled out from reference TRBV12-5 and TRBJ2-7, the complete variable domain reads DARVTQTPRHKVTEMGQEVTMRCQPILGHNTVFWYRQTMMQGLELLAYFRNRAPLDDSGMPKDRFSAEMPDATLATLKIQPSEPRDSAVYFCASARPGISYEQYFGPGTRLTVT.

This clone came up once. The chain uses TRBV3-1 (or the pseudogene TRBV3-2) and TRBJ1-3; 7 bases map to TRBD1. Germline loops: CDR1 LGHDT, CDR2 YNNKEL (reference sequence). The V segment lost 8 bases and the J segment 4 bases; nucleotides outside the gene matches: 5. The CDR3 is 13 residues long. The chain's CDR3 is CASSTGEGNTIYF. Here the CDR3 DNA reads TGTGCCAGCTCTACAGGGGAAGGAAACACCATATATTTT.

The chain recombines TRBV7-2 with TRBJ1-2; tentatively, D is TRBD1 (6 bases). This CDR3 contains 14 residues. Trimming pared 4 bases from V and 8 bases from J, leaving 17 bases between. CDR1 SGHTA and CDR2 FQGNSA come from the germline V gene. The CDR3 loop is CASSSRMTGGGYTF. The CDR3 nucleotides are TGTGCCAGCAGCTCCAGAATGACAGGAGGAGGCTACACCTTC. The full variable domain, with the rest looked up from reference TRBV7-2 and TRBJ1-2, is GAGVSQSPSNKVTEKGKDVELRCDPISGHTALYWYRQSLGQGLEFLIYFQGNSAPDKSGLPSDRFSAERTGGSVSTLTIQRTQQEDSAVYLCASSSRMTGGGYTFGSGTRLTVV.

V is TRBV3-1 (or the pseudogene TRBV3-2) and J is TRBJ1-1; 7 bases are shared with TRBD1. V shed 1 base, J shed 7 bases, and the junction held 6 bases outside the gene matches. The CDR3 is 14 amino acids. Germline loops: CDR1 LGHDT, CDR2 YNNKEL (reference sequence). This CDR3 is CASSQVTGQVEAFF. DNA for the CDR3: TGTGCCAGCAGCCAAGTTACCGGACAGGTTGAAGCTTTCTTT.

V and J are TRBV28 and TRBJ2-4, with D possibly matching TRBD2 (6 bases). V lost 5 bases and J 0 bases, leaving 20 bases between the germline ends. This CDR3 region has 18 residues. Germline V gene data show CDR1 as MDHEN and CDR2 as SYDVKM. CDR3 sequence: CASSNRTGPGAAKNIQYF. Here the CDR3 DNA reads TGTGCCAGCAGTAATCGGACCGGACCGGGAGCAGCCAAAAACATTCAGTACTTC. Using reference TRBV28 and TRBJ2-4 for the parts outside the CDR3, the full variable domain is DVKVTQSSRYLVKRTGEKVFLECVQDMDHENMFWYRQDPGLGLRLIYFSYDVKMKEKGDIPEGYSVSREKKERFSLILESASTNQTSMYLCASSNRTGPGAAKNIQYFGAGTRLSVL.